This entry features one T cell receptor (beta chain) sequence. Its specificity is unknown. This donor had no CMV serostatus on record. Germline V CDR1 and CDR2: SGHKS, YYEKEE (reference sequence). The CDR3 covers 14 residues. Trimming removed 1 base at V and 2 bases at J, with 10 bases between. This entry is derived from a study of cytomegalovirus exposure and HLA in healthy donors. The overall study: The study's early data release held roughly 90 million unique TCRs from HLA-typed donors. Overall study results and limits: It was reportedly the case that the classifier diagnosed cytomegalovirus status with high specificity and sensitivity. Common viral pathogens were later found to be apparently linked to several of the most significant clusters.

13 Jbeta primers and 60 Vbeta primers were used for the PCR. This table comes from immunoSEQ multiplex PCR, and its TCRdb copy is limited to in-frame clones, with some not included. The repertoire holds about 130,000 clones, roughly 70% seen once, with approximately 1.6% in the top ten. V and J are TRBV5-5 and TRBJ2-7, with D hard to call. This receptor was taken from a human donor in good health. The sequencing sample was made of PBMCs. DNA of the CDR3: TGTGCCAGCAGCTTGCTTGGCATAACCTACGAGCAGTACTTC. The encoded protein is CASSLLGITYEQYF.